These 9 T cell receptor beta chains were all obtained from the same sample, sequenced in a study of cytomegalovirus exposure and HLA in healthy donors. PCR used 60 Vbeta primers and 13 Jbeta primers. Produced via immunoSEQ multiplex PCR; TCRdb's table is partial and in-frame only. Of 150,000 to 200,000 clones in the sample, about 80% were seen once. The sample was PBMCs. All receptors derive from a woman aged 25 to 45 in good health and CMV-seropositive.

This chain connects TRBV7-2 to TRBJ2-7, with 10 bases lining up with TRBD2. The germline V gene encodes CDR1 SGHTA and CDR2 FQGNSA. With 1 base clipped from V and 5 bases from J, the junction kept 8 bases outside the gene matches. The CDR3 extends over 16 amino acids. CDR3 protein: CASSLGPAGGPHEQYF. The CDR3 coding sequence is TGTGCCAGCAGCTTAGGCCCAGCGGGAGGGCCCCACGAGCAGTACTTC. Based on the CDR3 plus reference TRBV7-2 and TRBJ2-7, the full variable domain is GAGVSQSPSNKVTEKGKDVELRCDPISGHTALYWYRQSLGQGLEFLIYFQGNSAPDKSGLPSDRFSAERTGGSVSTLTIQRTQQEDSAVYLCASSLGPAGGPHEQYFGPGTRLTVT.

A note on this clone: At one boundary the junction diverges from the germline segment, which might be a read error. The rearrangement links TRBV11-2 to TRBJ2-3, with TRBD2 identical over 10 bases. This CDR3 region has 16 residues. Germline CDR1 is SGHAT and CDR2 is FQNNGV. In DNA form, the CDR3 reads TGTGCCAGCAGCATGCTAGCGGGGGCTAGCAAAGATACGCAGTATTTT. Translated: CASSMLAGASKDTQYF.

The genes are TRBV5-1 and TRBJ1-2, with 7 bases identical to TRBD1. The trim removed 4 bases at V and 3 bases at J, leaving 9 bases unmatched. This CDR3 is 15 amino acids long. CDR1 is SGHRS, CDR2 YFSETQ, per germline. CDR3 in DNA: TGCGCCAGCAGCCCAGACAGGGTTGGGGACTATGGCTACACCTTC. Amino acid sequence: CASSPDRVGDYGYTF.

The chain employs TRBV11-3 and TRBJ2-7, with D possibly matching TRBD2 (5 bases). CDR3 size: 15 residues. Germline CDR1 and CDR2: SGHNT and YENEEA. The germline V and J ends were trimmed by 3 bases and 2 bases, with 14 bases remaining between them. In nucleotides, the CDR3 is TGTGCCAGCAGCTTGCGGGTGGACCTCCCCTACGAGCAGTACTTC. Its protein is CASSLRVDLPYEQYF. The full variable domain, with the rest looked up from reference TRBV11-3 and TRBJ2-7, is EAGVVQSPRYKIIEKKQPVAFWCNPISGHNTLYWYLQNLGQGPELLIRYENEEAVDDSQLPKDRFSAERLKGVDSTLKIQPAELGDSAVYLCASSLRVDLPYEQYFGPGTRLTVT.

V and J are TRBV5-5 and TRBJ1-4, with D maybe TRBD1 (5 bases). This CDR3 has 14 residues. Deletions cut 4 bases from V and 8 bases from J, with 15 bases between. Germline V gene sequence: CDR1 SGHKS, CDR2 YYEKEE (reference sequence). The CDR3 region is CASSGGTAPEKLFF. CDR3 nucleotide sequence: TGTGCCAGCAGCGGAGGGACGGCCCCCGAAAAACTGTTTTTT.

The chain combines TRBV5-1 with TRBJ2-1, with D possibly TRBD1 on 6 matching bases. The V gene's germline CDR1 is SGHRS and CDR2 YFSETQ. Trimming stripped 0 bases from V and 5 bases from J, with 12 bases between. The CDR3 spans 15 residues. The CDR3 protein is CASSLEPQGNNEQFF. The CDR3 region has the DNA TGCGCCAGCAGCTTGGAGCCTCAGGGGAACAATGAGCAGTTCTTC.

The V call is TRBV5-6, the J call TRBJ2-1, with D possibly TRBD1 on 6 matching bases. Trimming removed 1 base at V and 9 bases at J, with 20 bases between. CDR3 length equals 16 residues. Germline V gene lookup returns CDR1 SGHDT and CDR2 YYEEEE. CDR3 nucleotide sequence: TGTGCCAGCAGCTTGAGTGACAGGCTGCTTTGGGGTGAGCAGTTCTTC. Translation gives CASSLSDRLLWGEQFF. The entire variable domain, with the rest obtained from reference TRBV5-6 and TRBJ2-1, is as follows: DAGVTQSPTHLIKTRGQQVTLRCSPKSGHDTVSWYQQALGQGPQFIFQYYEEEERQRGNFPDRFSGHQFPNYSSELNVNALLLGDSALYLCASSLSDRLLWGEQFFGPGTRLTVL.

The chain carries TRBV19 and TRBJ2-7; D perhaps matches TRBD1 (6 bases). Trimming left V 5 bases short and J 0 bases short, with 11 bases between. Germline loops: CDR1 LNHDA, CDR2 SQIVND (reference sequence). The CDR3 runs 14 residues. Here the CDR3 reads CASSPTTGSYEQYF. The CDR3 region has the DNA TGTGCCAGTAGTCCTACGACAGGCTCCTACGAGCAGTACTTC.

The chain couples TRBV18 to TRBJ1-2, with no clear D. CDR1 and CDR2 (germline): KGHSH, LQKENI. The CDR3 runs to 16 residues. Trimming removed 3 bases from V and 3 bases from J, with 17 bases in between. DNA of the CDR3: TGTGCCAGCTCACCCCCAGGTGAGGGCGCAGACTATGGCTACACCTTC. Residues: CASSPPGEGADYGYTF.